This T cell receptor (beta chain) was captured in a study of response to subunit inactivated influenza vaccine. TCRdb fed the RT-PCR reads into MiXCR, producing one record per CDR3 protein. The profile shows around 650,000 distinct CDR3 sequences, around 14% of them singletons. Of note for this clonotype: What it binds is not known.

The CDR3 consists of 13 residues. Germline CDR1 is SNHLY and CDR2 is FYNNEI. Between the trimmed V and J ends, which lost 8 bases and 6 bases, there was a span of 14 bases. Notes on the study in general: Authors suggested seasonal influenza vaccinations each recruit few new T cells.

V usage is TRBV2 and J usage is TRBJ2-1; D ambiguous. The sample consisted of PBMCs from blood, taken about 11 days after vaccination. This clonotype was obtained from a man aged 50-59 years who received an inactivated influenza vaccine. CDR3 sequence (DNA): TGTGCCAGCCACACAGCCTATTTCAATGAGCAGTTCTTC. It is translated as CASHTAYFNEQFF.